This T cell receptor beta chain was profiled in a study of T cell responses to AZD1222 COVID-19 vaccine. Data came from immunoSEQ multiplex PCR; TCRdb stores just in-frame clones and leaves some out. Altogether about 120,000 clones are present, roughly 86% being singletons, with the ten largest covering over 9.5%. General study results and limits: Variant regions that are unmutated are reportedly the target of nearly half of spike-specific TCRs. Most donors were white British and more were female, and clonal diversity was possibly underestimated.

The CDR3 contains 15 residues. V lost 5 bases to trimming and J lost 1 base; unmatched junction nucleotides: 7. Germline assignment: CDR1 MNHEY and CDR2 SVGAGI. Concerning this clone: The antigen is undetermined.

The source was peripheral blood, collected on day 0 of AZD1222 vaccination. The clonotype was recovered from an adult in good health. This sequence joins TRBV6-5 and TRBJ1-1; TRBD1 matches at 7 bases. This chain's CDR3 is CASSQSGQRNTEAFF. In DNA form, the CDR3 reads TGTGCCAGCAGTCAATCGGGACAGAGGAACACTGAAGCTTTCTTT.